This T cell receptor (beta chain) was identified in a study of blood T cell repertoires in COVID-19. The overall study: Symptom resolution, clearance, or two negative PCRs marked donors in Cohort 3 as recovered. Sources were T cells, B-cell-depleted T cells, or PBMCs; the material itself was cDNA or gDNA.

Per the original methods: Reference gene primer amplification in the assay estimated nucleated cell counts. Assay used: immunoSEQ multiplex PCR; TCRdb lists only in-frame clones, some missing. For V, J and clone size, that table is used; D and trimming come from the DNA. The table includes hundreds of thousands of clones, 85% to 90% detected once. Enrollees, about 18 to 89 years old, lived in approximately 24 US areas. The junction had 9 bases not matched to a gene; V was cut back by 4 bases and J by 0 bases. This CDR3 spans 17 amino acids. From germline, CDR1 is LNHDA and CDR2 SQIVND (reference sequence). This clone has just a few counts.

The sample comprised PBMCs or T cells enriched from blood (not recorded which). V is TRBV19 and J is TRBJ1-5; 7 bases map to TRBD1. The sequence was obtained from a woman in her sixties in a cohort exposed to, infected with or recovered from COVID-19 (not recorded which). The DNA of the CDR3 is TGTGCCAGTAGTACCCCAGGGGGGACAGATAGCAATCAGCCCCAGCATTTT. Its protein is CASSTPGGTDSNQPQHF.